This TCR beta chain derives from a study of CD8 T cells in ankylosing spondylitis. TCRdb processed the 5' RACE reads anew with MiXCR; each CDR3 protein has one entry. This sample yields some 150,000 distinct CDR3 sequences, of which 11% are seen a single time; approximately 4% belongs to the top ten. This CDR3 contains 16 residues. Per the germline V gene, CDR1 is KGHSH and CDR2 is LQKENI. The V gene lost 0 bases and the J gene lost 0 bases, with 11 bases spanning the gap. J is TRBJ1-2 and V is TRBV18, with unresolved D. Material: blood, either unsorted or a sorted T cell fraction (not recorded which). This sequence originates from a female donor with ankylosing spondylitis or in good health (not recorded which). The CDR3 sequence: CASSPPIQVANYGYTF. In DNA, the CDR3 is TGTGCCAGCTCACCACCGATCCAGGTCGCTAACTATGGCTACACCTTC.